This TCR beta chain was profiled in a study of multiple sclerosis patients with progressive multifocal leukoencephalopathy. The sample's time point: time of PML onset. T3 refers to blood collected at the onset of PML. This clone was counted once. Its specificity is not known. Findings and caveats of the study: PML-onset expanded TRB clones were detectable before and during natalizumab therapy. Findings may reflect JC virus infection or just general immunocompromise. No common TRBV or TRBJ usage or pairing appeared at PML.

Some clones are missing from TCRdb's copy, which holds only in-frame ones; the method was immunoSEQ multiplex PCR. The sample consists of 25,000 to 35,000 clones, less than 90% of them appearing once. Trimming removed 8 bases from V and 2 bases from J, with 21 bases in between. This CDR3 region has 17 residues. Looked up from germline, CDR1 is MNHEY and CDR2 is SMNVEV (reference sequence). The material was PBMCs, obtained from a patient treated with natalizumab. The clonotype was recovered from a human donor with progressive multifocal leukoencephalopathy. The chain joins TRBV27 to TRBJ2-2, with no clear D. The DNA for the CDR3 is TGTGCCAGCCTTAAGGGTCAACCCCGGCAAAACACCGGGGAGCTGTTTTTT. It codes for CASLKGQPRQNTGELFF.